This T cell receptor beta chain is from a study of blood T cell repertoires in COVID-19. Background on the study: Spain, Italy and the United States supplied samples that represented acute and convalescent COVID-19. PBMCs, B-cell-depleted T cells, or T cells were the source of the cDNA or gDNA that made up the material.

This clone was recorded only once. This table comes from immunoSEQ multiplex PCR, and its TCRdb copy is limited to in-frame clones, with some not included. The table records 200,000 to 300,000 clones, around 90% of them present only once. The sequenced sample consisted of PBMCs or T cells enriched from blood (not recorded which). The sequence was obtained from a woman younger than 45 with acute COVID-19.

This CDR3 is CASSSYLNTEAFF. As DNA, the CDR3 is TGTGCCAGCAGCTCCTACCTGAACACTGAAGCTTTCTTT. This rearrangement joins TRBV5-4 to TRBJ1-1; D is uncertain. Germline assignment: CDR1 SGHNT and CDR2 YYREEE (reference sequence). This CDR3 is built from 13 residues. The V end lost 3 bases, the J end lost 0 bases, and 6 bases lay between the germline ends.